This record covers a single T cell receptor beta chain. No cognate antigen has been identified for it. No base-level quality is on record; no much larger clone is a single base apart. Using the deep immunoSEQ assay, multiplex PCR amplified TCR CDR3 regions from genomic DNA. For each cell subset, the extracted genomic DNA was distributed evenly across all wells of several immunoSEQ 96-well plates, and each plate served as one replicate. For sorted subsets, about 220 ng of genomic DNA, equivalent to 25,000 to 35,000 T cell genomes, went into each replicate PCR. Purified libraries were quantified with a Qubit 3.0 fluorometer, sized on a Bioanalyzer 2100, and re-quantified with the KAPA Library Quantification kit. Each immunoSEQ 96-well plate was sequenced on its own single-read 150-cycle Illumina NextSeq 550 flow cell. The published analysis was carried out like this. Because the immunoSEQ output included only junctional sequences and no quality scores, the filtering could not be the same as the filtering used for full-length reads. Sequences were annotated with PyIR, a Python wrapper for IgBLAST v1.9, and V/J genes and CDR3 were assigned using IMGT germline references. Reads were removed for weak V/J assignments (E-value above 1e-6), missing CDR3, stop codons, out-of-frame junctions, or ambiguous translated residues. A V3J clonotype was defined by an identical inferred V gene, J gene, and CDR3 amino acid sequence. To compute the percentage overlap between repertoires, the number of shared unique clonotypes was divided by the size of the smaller repertoire. RTK rarefaction, the Chao1 estimator, and Recon v2.1 estimates of unobserved clonotypes were used to assess repertoire richness. Generation probabilities for all TCRbeta clonotypes obtained by the gDNA method from a few donors were computed using OLGA. Imported from immuneACCESS, the table was reduced by TCRdb to in-frame sequences with V and J called. These copies leave out some clones; in studies compared against another copy, an unresolved V gene accounts for under half, and the cause of the remainder is not known. The DNA was the basis for D and trimming; V, J and clone size are from that table. The sample includes about 2.1 million clones, with roughly 95% observed a single time. The top ten constitute about 1.7% of the sample.

The data were obtained in a study of shared clonotypes between healthy human individuals (dated by TCRdb to about 2020). Study-wide context: Two women and a few men aged 18 to 49 years were included in the cohort. For each donor, CD4 naive and CD4 memory were each run on three plates, CD8 naive on two plates, and CD8 memory on one plate. The study deeply sequenced blood TCR repertoires of several healthy adults to estimate repertoire size and the extent of clonotype sharing between individuals. Different laboratories and diverse techniques were used to prepare libraries and sequence TCR repertoires, to increase sequencing depth and limit assay-specific biases. Between about 0.8 and 9 billion PBMCs per donor were obtained by leukapheresis.

Broad study findings and their caveats: Rarefaction of sorted-subset datasets indicated incomplete sequencing despite the large sequencing depth. When a handful of donors were compared, the shared fraction of clonotypes was 5% to 6.5% for naive CD4, approximately 3.5% for naive CD8, 2% to 2.5% for memory CD4, and 0.4% for memory CD8. Pairwise subsampling led to the expectation that sequencing depth would affect the degree of clonotype sharing among donors. Naive subsets generally had larger estimated clonotype richness than memory subsets. Because the study included a small number of donors, the genetic and exposure-history diversity represented was limited. Sampling was restricted to blood, and TCR repertoires in tissues likely differ from the TCR repertoires found in blood. Compared with non-shared clonotypes, the clonotypes found in all four sorted-subset donors had higher generation probabilities.

The CDR3 sequence holds 16 residues, the cysteine and phenylalanine included. This entry keeps only the CDR3 DNA: 48 bases, framed from base 1. Based on the germline V gene, the CDR1 and CDR2 sequences are SGHRS and YFSETQ. V lost 0 bases and J lost 0 bases; the stretch between them is 10 bases long. CD8 naive samples were obtained by positive selection for CCR7 among CD45RO-negative cells, yielding a CD45RA+CCR7+ population from which TemRA cells were excluded. The donors were healthy, HIV-negative adults with no recently reported acute infections or vaccinations. All donors were Caucasian adults living in Nashville, Tennessee, USA. Blood was collected by leukapheresis, and PBMCs were isolated by Ficoll-Histopaque density gradient centrifugation and then cryopreserved in liquid nitrogen vapor phase. Analytical flow cytometry was used to check the purity and quantity of every magnetically sorted T cell population. Genomic DNA was isolated from every sorted fraction and measured by UV absorbance on a Nanodrop 2000c.

This chain is built from TRBV5-1 and TRBJ2-4, with the D gene call left open. The sample was naive CD8+ T cells from PBMCs. Reading the label with the study, this specimen's cell subset or site is: CD45RA+CCR7+. The receptor comes from a man younger than 35 in good health. Some clones in this sample may be carry-over from other donors' samples. At the DNA level, the sequence is TGCGCCAGCAGCTTGGGGGCATATCTAGCCAAAAACATTCAGTACTTC. Translated, it reads CASSLGAYLAKNIQYF.